This T cell receptor beta chain was observed in a study of T cell changes during pregnancy in multiple sclerosis. This clone occurred once. The V segment lost 2 bases and the J segment 2 bases; nucleotides outside the gene matches: 2. The CDR3 is 16 amino acids. Looked up from germline, CDR1 is MRHNA and CDR2 is SNTAGT. Assay used: immunoSEQ multiplex PCR; TCRdb lists only in-frame clones, some missing. The data hold about 40,000 clones, with around 90% observed a single time. The TCR comes from a female donor with multiple sclerosis, enrolled in a pregnancy study. Sequencing was performed on CD8+ T cells from peripheral blood mononuclear cells, taken in the first trimester of pregnancy. V usage is TRBV6-4 and J usage is TRBJ2-3; 12 nucleotides agree with TRBD2. CDR3 DNA: TGTGCCAGCAGTGACAGGACTAGCGGGGACACAGATACGCAGTATTTT. Translating gives CASSDRTSGDTDTQYF.